Presented here are 21 T cell receptor beta chains from one specimen sequenced in a study of cytomegalovirus exposure and HLA in healthy donors (dated by TCRdb to the late 2010s). Library preparation used the immunoSEQ multiplex PCR assay. For the multiplex PCR, a mixture combining 60 forward primers for TCR Vbeta segments and 13 reverse primers for TCR Jbeta segments was used. TCRdb obtained this table from immuneACCESS and retained in-frame rearrangements with V and J assigned. These tables miss some clones; where compared with another copy, unresolved V genes account for less than half of the shortfall, and the remainder is unexplained. In this sample the table shows roughly 160,000 clones, about 79% of which occur a single time. Of the sample, more than 13% is held by the ten largest clones. Sequenced material: PBMCs. The receptor source for this set is a man aged 45-65 years in good health and CMV-seropositive.

This clone is a singleton in its sample. The rearrangement uses TRBV10-3 and TRBJ2-1; TRBD2 agrees at 13 bases. The CDR3 length is 15 residues. J lost 7 bases, V lost 10 bases, and 10 bases had no gene match. Germline V gene data show CDR1 as ENHRY and CDR2 as SYGVKD. As DNA, the CDR3 is TGTGCCACAGGACTAGCGGGGGCCCCTCGGAATGAGCAGTTCTTC. This translates into CATGLAGAPRNEQFF.

This clone was found once. The chain has TRBV4-2 and TRBJ2-5, with D perhaps matching TRBD1 (5 bases). Germline CDR1 reads LGHNA; CDR2 reads YNFKEQ. The CDR3 loop spans 15 amino acids. The V end lost 1 base, the J end lost 9 bases, and 18 bases lay between the germline ends. The CDR3 sequence: CASSQVGAPAGPQYF. The CDR3 DNA is TGTGCCAGCAGCCAAGTTGGGGCCCCCGCCGGGCCCCAGTACTTC.

The chain recombines TRBV28 with TRBJ1-1; D remains ambiguous. The CDR3 sequence is 13 residues long. The germline V gene encodes CDR1 MDHEN and CDR2 SYDVKM. CDR3 residues: CATRDAYRPEAFF. DNA of the CDR3: TGTGCGACTCGCGACGCCTATAGACCTGAAGCTTTCTTT.

The rearrangement links TRBV5-1 to TRBJ2-2, with a possible D match to TRBD2 (6 bases). Germline V gives CDR1 SGHRS, CDR2 YFSETQ. The CDR3 is 14 amino acids. The V end lost 0 bases, the J end lost 10 bases, and 13 bases lay between the germline ends. CDR3 loop: CASSLGGLRSELFF. The CDR3 bases are TGCGCCAGCAGCTTGGGGGGACTCCGATCGGAGCTGTTTTTT.

The chain carries TRBV7-2 and TRBJ1-1, with D unclear. In germline, CDR1 is SGHTA, CDR2 FQGNSA. The CDR3 contains 19 residues. Deletions cut 5 bases from V and 3 bases from J, with 28 bases between. CDR3 region: CASSEGRQVGPARYTEAFF. CDR3 nucleotide sequence: TGTGCCAGCAGCGAAGGGAGGCAGGTTGGGCCGGCAAGGTACACTGAAGCTTTCTTT.

The V and J genes are TRBV7-8 and TRBJ2-3; the D gene is possibly TRBD2 (5 bases). The CDR3 sequence is 16 residues long. Trimming took 6 bases from V and 1 from J, leaving 17 bases between them. Germline V gives CDR1 SGHVS, CDR2 FQNEAQ. CDR3 sequence reads: CASREGVWARTDTQYF. The DNA of the CDR3 is TGTGCCAGCAGAGAGGGCGTCTGGGCACGCACAGATACGCAGTATTTT.

V gene TRBV4-3 combines with J gene TRBJ2-3, with 8 bases lining up with TRBD2. V shed 4 bases, J shed 6 bases, and the junction held 12 bases outside the gene matches. Germline lookup yields CDR1 LGHNA and CDR2 YSLEER. This CDR3 has 16 amino acids. The CDR3 loop reads CASSPGGRGGVDTQYF. DNA of the CDR3: TGCGCCAGCAGCCCGGGGGGACGGGGGGGCGTGGATACGCAGTATTTT.

This clone was counted between two and nine times. The chain recombines TRBV5-6 with TRBJ2-5; the match to TRBD2 covers 8 bases. This CDR3 has 19 amino acids. Trimming at V came to 4 bases and at J to 5 bases, leaving 22 bases not matched to a gene. CDR1 and CDR2 (germline): SGHDT, YYEEEE. Written as DNA, the CDR3 is TGTGCCAGCAGCCAACCGAGCCCTGAAACGGGACTAGTATCCGAGACCCAGTACTTC. Its protein is CASSQPSPETGLVSETQYF.

The rearrangement joins TRBV6-5 to TRBJ2-7; D remains ambiguous. The CDR3 has 15 amino acids. The germline gives CDR1 MNHEY, CDR2 SVGAGI. V was cut by 6 bases and J by 3 bases, with 18 bases left in between. CDR3 protein: CASSAGSRGSYEQYF. CDR3 nucleotide sequence: TGTGCCAGCAGCGCCGGGTCCCGAGGAAGCTACGAGCAGTACTTC.

The table lists this clone with a few counts. This chain connects TRBV30 to TRBJ2-3; 12 bases align to TRBD2. CDR1 and CDR2 (germline): GTSNPN, SVGIG (reference sequence). V lost 2 bases, J lost 2 bases, and 5 bases stayed unmatched. The CDR3 is 16 residues long. CDR3 DNA: TGTGCCTGGAGTACAACTAGCGGGGGGACCACAGATACGCAGTATTTT. This encodes CAWSTTSGGTTDTQYF.

This chain joins TRBV28 and TRBJ1-1; maybe TRBD1 (6 bases). CDR1 MDHEN and CDR2 SYDVKM come from the germline V gene. V lost 4 bases and J 5 bases, leaving 11 bases between the germline ends. This CDR3 has 13 amino acids. CDR3 in DNA: TGTGCCAGCAGTTCAGGGGTAAGGACTGAAGCTTTCTTT. It translates to CASSSGVRTEAFF.

The table lists this clone with a count of one. The rearrangement links TRBV9 to TRBJ2-7; 10 bases fit TRBD2. The CDR3 loop spans 14 amino acids. Germline V gene data show CDR1 as SGDLS and CDR2 as YYNGEE. V lost 4 bases to trimming and J lost 5 bases; unmatched junction nucleotides: 6. The CDR3 region is CASSPRLAGDEQYF. In DNA, the CDR3 is TGTGCCAGCAGCCCCCGTCTAGCGGGGGACGAGCAGTACTTC.

V is TRBV7-9 and J is TRBJ2-5; 7 nucleotides agree with TRBD1. Germline V lookup: CDR1 SEHNR, CDR2 FQNEAQ (reference sequence). The CDR3 extends over 15 amino acids. J was trimmed by 3 bases and V by 1 base; bases with no gene match: 5. The CDR3 protein is CASSLGSGGKETQYF. DNA of the CDR3: TGTGCCAGCAGCTTAGGTTCAGGGGGTAAAGAGACCCAGTACTTC.

CDR3 region: CASSGRGGLGEQYF. CDR3 coding DNA: TGTGCCAGCAGCGGGCGGGGGGGCCTAGGGGAGCAGTACTTC. The chain employs TRBV7-2 and TRBJ2-7; the match to TRBD2 covers 9 bases. The CDR3 has 14 residues. Trimming cost V 5 bases and J 7 bases; bases outside gene matches: 9. The germline gives CDR1 SGHTA, CDR2 FQGNSA.

The V and J genes are TRBV27 and TRBJ2-1; the match to TRBD2 covers 10 bases. Germline loops: CDR1 MNHEY, CDR2 SMNVEV (reference sequence). V dropped 5 bases and J dropped 4; count of bases not matched to a gene: 17. This CDR3 is 19 amino acids long. Here the CDR3 DNA reads TGTGCCAGCAGTAACCCGCGCGGGAGCGGGGGGGTAGGATACAATGAGCAGTTCTTC. This gives the protein CASSNPRGSGGVGYNEQFF.

The genes are TRBV6-6 and TRBJ2-7; a possible D gene is TRBD2 (5 bases). Trimming removed 5 bases from V and 3 bases from J, with 8 bases in between. CDR1 and CDR2 from the germline V gene are MNHNY and SVGAGI (reference sequence). The CDR3 is 12 amino acids. The CDR3 reads CASSPGNYEQYV. The DNA for the CDR3 is TGTGCCAGCAGTCCCGGGAACTACGAGCAGTACGTC.

The J gene is TRBJ1-2, the V gene TRBV6-1; 8 bases are shared with TRBD1. V was clipped by 4 bases and J by 3 bases; unmatched bases: 10. This CDR3 has 16 residues. Germline CDR1 reads MNHNS; CDR2 reads SASEGT. CDR3 region: CASSVGTGVRDYGYTF. DNA of the CDR3: TGTGCCAGCAGTGTCGGGACAGGAGTTAGAGACTATGGCTACACCTTC.

This clone came up once. V usage is TRBV4-1 and J usage is TRBJ2-2; D remains ambiguous. CDR3 length: 13 amino acids. V gave up 2 bases and J gave up 6 bases, with 7 bases separating them. Germline V gene sequence: CDR1 MGHRA, CDR2 YSYEKL. Here the CDR3 DNA reads TGCGCCAGCAGCCAACCCCTAGCCGGGGAGCTGTTTTTT. Its protein product is CASSQPLAGELFF.

As regards this clone: One end of the junction does not line up with germline, which may come from a read error. This sequence joins TRBV28 and TRBJ1-2; D remains unclear. CDR3 length: 14 residues. The V gene's germline CDR1 is MDHEN and CDR2 SYDVKM. CDR3 protein: CASGLSPGLYGYTF. CDR3 coding DNA: TGTGCCAGCGGTTTATCCCCCGGACTGTACGGCTACACCTTC.

V gene TRBV28 combines with J gene TRBJ1-1; TRBD1 might be the D (5 bases). CDR1 and CDR2 (germline): MDHEN, SYDVKM. The CDR3 loop spans 15 amino acids. V lost 1 base and J 4 bases, leaving 13 bases between the germline ends. This CDR3 reads CASSLSRGGTTEAFF. The CDR3 DNA reads as TGTGCCAGCAGTTTATCCCGGGGGGGGACCACTGAAGCTTTCTTT.

This chain uses TRBV29-1 with TRBJ2-2; perhaps TRBD1 as D (6 bases). The CDR3 is made up of 11 amino acids. V lost 7 bases and J lost 3, with 6 bases in between. Per germline, CDR1 SQVTM and CDR2 ANQGSEA. The CDR3 DNA is TGCAGCGGGACAGACACCGGGGAGCTGTTTTTT. It specifies CSGTDTGELFF.